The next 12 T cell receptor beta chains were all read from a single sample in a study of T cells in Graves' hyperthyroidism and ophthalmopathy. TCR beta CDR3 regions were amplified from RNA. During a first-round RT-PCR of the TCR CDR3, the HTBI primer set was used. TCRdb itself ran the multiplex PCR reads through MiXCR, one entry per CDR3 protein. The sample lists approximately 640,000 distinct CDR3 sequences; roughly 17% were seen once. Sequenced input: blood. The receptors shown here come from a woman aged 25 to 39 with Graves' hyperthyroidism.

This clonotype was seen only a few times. CDR3 bases: TGCGCCAGCAGTCCATCGAGGCGCCTTTCCTACGAGCAGTACTTC. This sequence encodes CASSPSRRLSYEQYF. The chain has TRBV5-1 and TRBJ2-7; D is unclear. Germline CDR1 and CDR2: SGHRS and YFSETQ. V was trimmed by 5 bases and J by 1 base, leaving 16 bases between them. The CDR3 runs to 15 residues.

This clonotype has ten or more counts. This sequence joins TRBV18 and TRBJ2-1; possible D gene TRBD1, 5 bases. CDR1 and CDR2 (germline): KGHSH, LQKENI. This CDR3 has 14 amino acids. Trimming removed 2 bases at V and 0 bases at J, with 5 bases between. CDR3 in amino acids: CASSPDSSYNEQFF. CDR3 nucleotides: TGTGCCAGCTCACCAGACAGCTCCTACAATGAGCAGTTCTTC.

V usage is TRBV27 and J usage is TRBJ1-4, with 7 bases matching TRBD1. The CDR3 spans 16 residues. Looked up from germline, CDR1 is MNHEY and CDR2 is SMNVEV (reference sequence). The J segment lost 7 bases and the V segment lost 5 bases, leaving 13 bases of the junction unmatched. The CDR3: CASSPAVEGAGEKLFF. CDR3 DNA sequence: TGTGCCAGCAGTCCCGCTGTTGAGGGGGCGGGTGAAAAACTGTTTTTT.

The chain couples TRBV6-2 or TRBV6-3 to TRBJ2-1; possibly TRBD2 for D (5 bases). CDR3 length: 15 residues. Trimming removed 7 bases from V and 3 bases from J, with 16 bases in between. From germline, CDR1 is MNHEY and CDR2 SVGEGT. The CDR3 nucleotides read TGTGCCAGCACCGACGGGAACCTTATCTACAATGAGCAGTTCTTC. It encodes CASTDGNLIYNEQFF.

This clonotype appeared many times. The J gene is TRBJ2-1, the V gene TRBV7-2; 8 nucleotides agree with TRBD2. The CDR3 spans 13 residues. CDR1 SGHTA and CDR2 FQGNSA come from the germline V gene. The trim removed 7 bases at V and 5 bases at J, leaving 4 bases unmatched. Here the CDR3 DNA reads TGTGCCAGCAATGGACTAGCCCACAATGAGCAGTTCTTC. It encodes CASNGLAHNEQFF.

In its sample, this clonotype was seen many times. CDR3 residues: CAISEGDTQYF. As DNA, the CDR3 is TGTGCCATCAGTGAAGGTGATACGCAGTATTTT. The V gene is TRBV10-3, the J gene TRBJ2-3, with D unclear. In germline, CDR1 is ENHRY, CDR2 SYGVKD. V gave up 3 bases and J gave up 6 bases, with 4 bases separating them. This CDR3 is 11 amino acids long.

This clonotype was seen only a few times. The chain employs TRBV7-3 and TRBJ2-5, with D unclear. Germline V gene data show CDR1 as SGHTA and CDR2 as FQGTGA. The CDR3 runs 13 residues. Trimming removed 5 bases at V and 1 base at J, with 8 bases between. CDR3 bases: TGTGCCAGCAGCCGGAGAGCCCAAGAGACCCAGTACTTC. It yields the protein CASSRRAQETQYF.

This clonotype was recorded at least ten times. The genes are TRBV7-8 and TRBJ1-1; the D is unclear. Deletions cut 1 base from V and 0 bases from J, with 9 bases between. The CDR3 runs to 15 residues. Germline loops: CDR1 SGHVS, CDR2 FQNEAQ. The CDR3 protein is CASSLGGWLNTEAFF. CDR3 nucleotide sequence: TGTGCCAGCAGCTTAGGAGGTTGGCTGAACACTGAAGCTTTCTTT.

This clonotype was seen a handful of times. For the CDR3, the DNA is TGTGCCAGCAGCCAAGATCGGACGGCGGGAGGGCCTTACGAGCAGTACTTC. This translates into CASSQDRTAGGPYEQYF. The chain carries TRBV4-2 and TRBJ2-7; 9 nucleotides match TRBD2. Germline-derived CDR1 and CDR2 are LGHNA and YNFKEQ. V gave up 0 bases and J gave up 4 bases; unmatched junction bases: 10. The CDR3 extends over 17 amino acids.

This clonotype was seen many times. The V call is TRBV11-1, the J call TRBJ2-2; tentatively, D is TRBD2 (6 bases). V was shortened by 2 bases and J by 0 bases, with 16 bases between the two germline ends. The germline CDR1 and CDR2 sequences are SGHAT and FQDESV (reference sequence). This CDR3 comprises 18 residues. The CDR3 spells CASSLRFRRGPNTGELFF. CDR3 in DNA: TGTGCCAGCAGCTTAAGATTCCGGCGGGGTCCGAACACCGGGGAGCTGTTTTTT.

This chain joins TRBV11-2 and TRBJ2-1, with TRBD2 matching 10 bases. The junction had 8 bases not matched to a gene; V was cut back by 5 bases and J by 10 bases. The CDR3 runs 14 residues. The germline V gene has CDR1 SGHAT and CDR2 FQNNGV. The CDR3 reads CASSPLAGVGEQFF. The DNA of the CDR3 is TGTGCCAGCAGCCCGCTAGCGGGAGTTGGGGAGCAGTTCTTC.

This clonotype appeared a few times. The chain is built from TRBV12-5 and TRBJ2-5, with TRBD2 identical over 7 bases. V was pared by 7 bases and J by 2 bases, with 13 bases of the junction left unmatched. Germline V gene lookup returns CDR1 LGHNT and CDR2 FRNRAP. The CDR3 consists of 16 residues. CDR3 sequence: CASAPDRVGGQETQYF. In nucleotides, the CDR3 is TGTGCTAGTGCTCCCGATCGGGTGGGGGGGCAAGAGACCCAGTACTTC. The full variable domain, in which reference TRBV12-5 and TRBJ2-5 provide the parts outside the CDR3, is DARVTQTPRHKVTEMGQEVTMRCQPILGHNTVFWYRQTMMQGLELLAYFRNRAPLDDSGMPKDRFSAEMPDATLATLKIQPSEPRDSAVYFCASAPDRVGGQETQYFGPGTRLLVL.